This TCR beta chain comes out of a study of chemoradiotherapy in HPV16-positive cancers. Clones were sequenced by immunoSEQ multiplex PCR, and TCRdb holds only the in-frame ones, with some missing. The sample shows about 5,100 clones, around 79% of them seen only once. In this sample, this clone turned up once. CDR1 and CDR2 from the germline V gene are WNHNN and SYGVQD (reference sequence). This CDR3 region has 13 residues. V lost 3 bases, J lost 11 bases, and 14 bases lay in between. This chain links TRBV10-1 with TRBJ2-1; D is possibly TRBD2 (6 bases). The receptor comes from a human donor with HPV-associated anogenital cancer. The sequences come from tumor tissue, collected from a patient who underwent chemoradiotherapy. CDR3 DNA sequence: TGCGCCAGCAGTGACCCATTGCGGGGTAAGCAGTTCTTC. It encodes CASSDPLRGKQFF.